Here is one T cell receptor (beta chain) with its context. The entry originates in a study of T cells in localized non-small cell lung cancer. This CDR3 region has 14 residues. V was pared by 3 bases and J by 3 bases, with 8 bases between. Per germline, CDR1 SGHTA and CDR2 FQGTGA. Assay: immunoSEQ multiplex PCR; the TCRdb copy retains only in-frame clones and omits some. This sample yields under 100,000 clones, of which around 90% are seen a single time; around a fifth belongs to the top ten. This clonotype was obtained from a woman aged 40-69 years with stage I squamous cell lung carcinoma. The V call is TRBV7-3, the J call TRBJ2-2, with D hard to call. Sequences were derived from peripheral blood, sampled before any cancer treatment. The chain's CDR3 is CASSLIRDTGELFF. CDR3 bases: TGTGCCAGCAGCTTGATTCGCGACACCGGGGAGCTGTTTTTT.